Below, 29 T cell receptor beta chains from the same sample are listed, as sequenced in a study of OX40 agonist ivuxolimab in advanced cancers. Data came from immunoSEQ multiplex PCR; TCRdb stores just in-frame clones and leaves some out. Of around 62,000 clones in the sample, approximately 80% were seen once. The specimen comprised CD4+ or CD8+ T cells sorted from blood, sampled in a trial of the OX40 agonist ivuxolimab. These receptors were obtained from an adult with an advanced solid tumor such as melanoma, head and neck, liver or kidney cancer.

The CDR3 here is CASSSRSEPEYF. As DNA, the CDR3 is TGCGCCAGCAGCTCGCGTTCGGAGCCTGAGTACTTC. The genes are TRBV4-1 and TRBJ2-4; D not certain. Germline CDR1 and CDR2: MGHRA and YSYEKL. This CDR3 spans 12 amino acids. V was shortened by 5 bases and J by 14 bases, with 16 bases between the two germline ends.

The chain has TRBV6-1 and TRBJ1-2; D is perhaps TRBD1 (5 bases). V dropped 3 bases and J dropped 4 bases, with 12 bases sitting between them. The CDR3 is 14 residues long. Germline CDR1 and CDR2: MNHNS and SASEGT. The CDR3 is CASSEGHTPYGYTF. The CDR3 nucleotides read TGTGCCAGCAGTGAGGGGCATACACCCTATGGCTACACCTTC.

The CDR3 protein is CASSRYQGSSTGELFF. For the CDR3, the DNA is TGTGCCAGCAGCCGGTATCAGGGGTCCTCGACCGGGGAGCTGTTTTTT. The V call is TRBV11-2, the J call TRBJ2-2; possible D gene TRBD1, 6 bases. CDR3 length equals 16 residues. Germline-derived CDR1 and CDR2 are SGHAT and FQNNGV. V lost 5 bases and J 5 bases, leaving 18 bases between the germline ends.

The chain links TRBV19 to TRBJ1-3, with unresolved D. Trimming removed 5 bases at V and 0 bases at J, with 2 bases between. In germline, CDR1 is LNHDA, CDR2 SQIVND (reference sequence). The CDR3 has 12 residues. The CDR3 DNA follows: TGTGCCAGTAGTGTCTCTGGAAACACCATATATTTT. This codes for CASSVSGNTIYF.

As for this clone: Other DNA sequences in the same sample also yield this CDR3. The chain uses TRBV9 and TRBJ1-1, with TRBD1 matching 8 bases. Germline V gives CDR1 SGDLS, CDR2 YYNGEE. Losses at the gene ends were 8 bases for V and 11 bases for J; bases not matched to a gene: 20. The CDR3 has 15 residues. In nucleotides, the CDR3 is TGTGCCAGTAGCACCAGCGGGGATCAGGGGGCGATTGCTTTCTTT. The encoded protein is CASSTSGDQGAIAFF. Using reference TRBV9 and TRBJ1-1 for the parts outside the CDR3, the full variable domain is DSGVTQTPKHLITATGQRVTLRCSPRSGDLSVYWYQQSLDQGLQFLIQYYNGEERAKGNILERFSAQQFPDLHSELNLSSLELGDSALYFCASSTSGDQGAIAFFGQGTRLTVV.

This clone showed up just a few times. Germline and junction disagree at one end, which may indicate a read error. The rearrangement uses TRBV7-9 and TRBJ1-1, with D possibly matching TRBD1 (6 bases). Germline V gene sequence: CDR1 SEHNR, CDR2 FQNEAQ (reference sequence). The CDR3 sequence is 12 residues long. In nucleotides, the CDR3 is TGTGCCAGCAGTGATGGGACATCCCGCCGTGTCTTT. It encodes CASSDGTSRRVF.

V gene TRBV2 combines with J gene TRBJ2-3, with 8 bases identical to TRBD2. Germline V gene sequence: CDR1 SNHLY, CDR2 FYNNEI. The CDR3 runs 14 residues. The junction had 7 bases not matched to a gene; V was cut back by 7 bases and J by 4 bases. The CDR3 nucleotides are TGTGCCAGCAAGTGGTTAGCGGGGCCAGATACGCAGTATTTT. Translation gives CASKWLAGPDTQYF.

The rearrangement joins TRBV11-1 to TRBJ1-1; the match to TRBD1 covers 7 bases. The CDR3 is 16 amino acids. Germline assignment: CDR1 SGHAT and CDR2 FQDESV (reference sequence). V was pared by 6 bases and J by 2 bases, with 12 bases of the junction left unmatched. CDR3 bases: TGTGCCAGCAGATTTAACTTAGGGACAGCAAACACTGAAGCTTTCTTT. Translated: CASRFNLGTANTEAFF.

This CDR3 reads CAWSATRGYYNEQFF. The DNA for the CDR3 is TGTGCCTGGTCCGCCACCAGGGGGTACTACAATGAGCAGTTCTTC. The genes are TRBV30 and TRBJ2-1; 7 nucleotides agree with TRBD1. V shed 5 bases and J 3 bases; nucleotides not matched to a gene: 10. The CDR3 has 15 amino acids. Germline-derived CDR1 and CDR2 are GTSNPN and SVGIG (reference sequence).

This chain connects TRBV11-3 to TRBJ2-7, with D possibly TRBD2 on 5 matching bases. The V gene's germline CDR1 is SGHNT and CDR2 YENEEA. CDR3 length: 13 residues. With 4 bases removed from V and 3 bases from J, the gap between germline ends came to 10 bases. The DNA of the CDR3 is TGTGCCAGCAGCTGGGCAGCGGACTACGAGCAGTACTTC. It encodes CASSWAADYEQYF. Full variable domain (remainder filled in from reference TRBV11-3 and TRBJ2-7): EAGVVQSPRYKIIEKKQPVAFWCNPISGHNTLYWYLQNLGQGPELLIRYENEEAVDDSQLPKDRFSAERLKGVDSTLKIQPAELGDSAVYLCASSWAADYEQYFGPGTRLTVT.

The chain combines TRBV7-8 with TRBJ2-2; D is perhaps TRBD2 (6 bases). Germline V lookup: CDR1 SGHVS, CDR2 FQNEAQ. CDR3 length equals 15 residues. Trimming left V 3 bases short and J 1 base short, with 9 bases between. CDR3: CASSFTSRNTGELFF. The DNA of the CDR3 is TGTGCCAGCAGCTTTACTAGCAGGAACACCGGGGAGCTGTTTTTT.

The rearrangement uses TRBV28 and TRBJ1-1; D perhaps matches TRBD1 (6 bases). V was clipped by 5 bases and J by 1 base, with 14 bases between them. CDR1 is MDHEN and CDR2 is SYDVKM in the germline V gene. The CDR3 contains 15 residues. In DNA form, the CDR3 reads TGTGCCAGCAGTAGGGTGGAGGGGGAGAACACTGAAGCTTTCTTT. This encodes CASSRVEGENTEAFF.

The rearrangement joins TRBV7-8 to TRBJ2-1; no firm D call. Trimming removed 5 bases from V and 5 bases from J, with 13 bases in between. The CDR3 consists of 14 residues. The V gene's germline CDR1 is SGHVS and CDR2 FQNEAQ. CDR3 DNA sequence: TGTGCCAGCAGCCTAATACGGTCCCACAATGAGCAGTTCTTC. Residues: CASSLIRSHNEQFF.

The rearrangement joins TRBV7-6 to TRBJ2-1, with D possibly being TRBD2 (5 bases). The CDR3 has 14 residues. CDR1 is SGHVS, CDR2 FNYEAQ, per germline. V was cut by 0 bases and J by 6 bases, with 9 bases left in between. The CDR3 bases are TGTGCCAGCAGCTTAGCGGGAGTGGGCAATGAGCAGTTCTTC. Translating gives CASSLAGVGNEQFF.

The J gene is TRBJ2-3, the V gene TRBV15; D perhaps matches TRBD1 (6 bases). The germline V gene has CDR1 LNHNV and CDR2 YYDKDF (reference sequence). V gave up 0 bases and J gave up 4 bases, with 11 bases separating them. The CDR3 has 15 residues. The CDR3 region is CATSREGAGSDTQYF. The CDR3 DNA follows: TGTGCCACCAGCAGAGAGGGGGCAGGGTCAGATACGCAGTATTTT.

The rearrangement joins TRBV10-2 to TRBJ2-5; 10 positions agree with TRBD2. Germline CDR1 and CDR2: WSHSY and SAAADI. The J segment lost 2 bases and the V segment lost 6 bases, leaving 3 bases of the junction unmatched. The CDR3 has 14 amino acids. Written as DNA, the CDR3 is TGCGCCAGCAGGGCTAGCGGGGGACAAGAGACCCAGTACTTC. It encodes CASRASGGQETQYF.

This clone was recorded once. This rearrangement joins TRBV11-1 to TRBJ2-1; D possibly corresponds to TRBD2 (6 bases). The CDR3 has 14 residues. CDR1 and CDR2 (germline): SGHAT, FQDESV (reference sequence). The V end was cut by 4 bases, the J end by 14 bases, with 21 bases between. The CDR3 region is CASSSSGRYMFKFF. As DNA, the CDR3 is TGTGCCAGCAGCTCCAGTGGGAGGTATATGTTTAAGTTCTTC.

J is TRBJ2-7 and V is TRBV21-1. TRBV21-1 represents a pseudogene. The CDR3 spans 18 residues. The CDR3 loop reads CASSKYNKKGPSSYEQYV. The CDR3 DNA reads TGTGCCAGCAGCAAGTACAATAAAAAGGGACCTAGCTCCTACGAGCAGTACGTC.

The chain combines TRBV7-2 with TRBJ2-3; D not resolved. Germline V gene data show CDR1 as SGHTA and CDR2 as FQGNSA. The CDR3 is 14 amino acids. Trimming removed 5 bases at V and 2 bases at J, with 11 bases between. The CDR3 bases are TGTGCCAGCAGCAGGTCGACCGCCACAGATACGCAGTATTTT. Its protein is CASSRSTATDTQYF. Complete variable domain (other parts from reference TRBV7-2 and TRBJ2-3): GAGVSQSPSNKVTEKGKDVELRCDPISGHTALYWYRQSLGQGLEFLIYFQGNSAPDKSGLPSDRFSAERTGGSVSTLTIQRTQQEDSAVYLCASSRSTATDTQYFGPGTRLTVL.

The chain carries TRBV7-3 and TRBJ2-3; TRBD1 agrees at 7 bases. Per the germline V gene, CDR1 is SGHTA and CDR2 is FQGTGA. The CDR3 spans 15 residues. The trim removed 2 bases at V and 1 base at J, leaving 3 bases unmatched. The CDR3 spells CASSLATGGTDTQYF. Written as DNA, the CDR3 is TGTGCCAGCAGCTTAGCAACAGGGGGCACAGATACGCAGTATTTT.

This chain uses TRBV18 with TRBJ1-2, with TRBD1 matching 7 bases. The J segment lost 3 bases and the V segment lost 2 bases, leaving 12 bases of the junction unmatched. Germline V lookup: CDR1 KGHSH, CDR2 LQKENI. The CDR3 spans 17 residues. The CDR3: CASSPNNFRGEDYGYTF. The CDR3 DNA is TGTGCCAGCTCACCAAATAACTTCAGGGGGGAGGACTATGGCTACACCTTC.

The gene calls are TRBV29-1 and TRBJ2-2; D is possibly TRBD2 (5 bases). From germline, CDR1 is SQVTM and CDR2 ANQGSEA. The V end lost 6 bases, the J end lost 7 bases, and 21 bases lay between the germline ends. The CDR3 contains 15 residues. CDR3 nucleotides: TGCAGCGTCCCGCACCCGGGAAAAATAGGCGGGGAGCTGTTTTTT. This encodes CSVPHPGKIGGELFF.

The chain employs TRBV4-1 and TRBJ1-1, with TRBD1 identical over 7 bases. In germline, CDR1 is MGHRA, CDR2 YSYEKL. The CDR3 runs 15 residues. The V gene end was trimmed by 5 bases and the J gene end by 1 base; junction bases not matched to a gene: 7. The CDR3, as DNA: TGCGCCAGCAGCGGACACAGGGGACGGAACACTGAAGCTTTCTTT. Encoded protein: CASSGHRGRNTEAFF.

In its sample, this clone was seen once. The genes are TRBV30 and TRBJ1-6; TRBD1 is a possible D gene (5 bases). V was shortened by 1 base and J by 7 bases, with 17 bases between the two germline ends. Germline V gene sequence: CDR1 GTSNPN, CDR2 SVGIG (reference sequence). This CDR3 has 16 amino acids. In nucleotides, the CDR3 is TGTGCCTGGAGTGGTTGGCGGGGGTTCTTAAATTCACCCCTCCACTTT. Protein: CAWSGWRGFLNSPLHF.

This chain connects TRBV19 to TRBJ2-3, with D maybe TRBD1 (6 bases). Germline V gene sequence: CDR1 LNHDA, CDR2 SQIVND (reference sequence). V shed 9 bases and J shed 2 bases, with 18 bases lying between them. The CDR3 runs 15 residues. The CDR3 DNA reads TGTGCCAGCCAGACCAACAGGGCCAACACAGATACGCAGTATTTT. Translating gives CASQTNRANTDTQYF.

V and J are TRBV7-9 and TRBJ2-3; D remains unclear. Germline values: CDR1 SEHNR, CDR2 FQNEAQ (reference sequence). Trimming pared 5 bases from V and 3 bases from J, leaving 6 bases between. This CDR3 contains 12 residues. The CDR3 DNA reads TGTGCCAGCAGCCACCTAACAGATACGCAGTATTTT. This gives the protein CASSHLTDTQYF.

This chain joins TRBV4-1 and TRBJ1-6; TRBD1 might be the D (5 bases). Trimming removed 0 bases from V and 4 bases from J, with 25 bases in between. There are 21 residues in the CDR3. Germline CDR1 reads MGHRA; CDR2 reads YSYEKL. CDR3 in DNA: TGCGCCAGCAGCCAAGATCTTGATCTTGTCAGTCCCAGGGCATATAATTCACCCCTCCACTTT. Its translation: CASSQDLDLVSPRAYNSPLHF.

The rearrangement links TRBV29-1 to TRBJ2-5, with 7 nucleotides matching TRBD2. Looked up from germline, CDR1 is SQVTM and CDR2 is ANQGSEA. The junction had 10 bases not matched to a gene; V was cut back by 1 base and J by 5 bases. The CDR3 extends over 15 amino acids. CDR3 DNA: TGCAGCGTTGAAGGGACAAGCGGGGACCTGGAGACCCAGTACTTC. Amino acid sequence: CSVEGTSGDLETQYF.

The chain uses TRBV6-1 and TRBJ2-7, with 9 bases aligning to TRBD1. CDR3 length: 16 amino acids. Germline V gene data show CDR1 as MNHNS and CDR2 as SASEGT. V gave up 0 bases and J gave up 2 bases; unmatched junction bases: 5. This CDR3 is CASSEAGTGSPYEQYF. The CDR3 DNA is TGTGCCAGCAGTGAAGCGGGGACAGGGAGCCCCTACGAGCAGTACTTC.